What follows are 7 T cell receptor beta chains derived from one specimen sequenced in a study of CD8 T cells in Susac syndrome (dated by TCRdb to the late 2010s). The library was prepared using the immunoSEQ multiplex PCR assay. RNA was extracted using the RNeasy kit, and roughly 0.45 to 1 microgram was reverse transcribed with random hexamers. TCRdb passed the public sequencing reads through fastp at Q25 and MiXCR, retaining productive beta sequences. CDR3 protein duplicates are merged, each entry listing the most common genes and DNA. Counted in this sample were more than 150,000 distinct CDR3 sequences; 95% to 96% of them appeared once. The ten most abundant clones make up 0.095% to 0.15% of the sample. The sample consisted of CD4+ T cells from PBMCs. The source of these receptors is a human donor with Susac syndrome.

The chain is built from TRBV5-1 and TRBJ2-1; D possibly corresponds to TRBD1 (5 bases). Germline CDR1 reads SGHRS; CDR2 reads YFSETQ. V lost 0 bases to trimming and J lost 9 bases, with 7 bases between them. The CDR3 covers 12 residues. This chain's CDR3 is CASSLDRGEQFF. CDR3 in DNA: TGCGCCAGCAGCTTGGATAGGGGTGAGCAGTTCTTC.

The rearrangement uses TRBV20-1 and TRBJ1-2, with D perhaps TRBD1 (5 bases). This CDR3 comprises 15 residues. The germline gives CDR1 DFQATT, CDR2 SNEGSKA (reference sequence). Trimming removed 5 bases from V and 4 bases from J, with 20 bases in between. The DNA of the CDR3 is TGCAGTGCTGACGACAGCCATCTTACCCTCTATGGCTACACCTTC. Its translation is CSADDSHLTLYGYTF.

V usage is TRBV23-1 and J usage is TRBJ2-3; tentatively, D is TRBD1 (5 bases). TRBV23-1 falls under the ORF class, with uncertain function. This CDR3 spans 17 amino acids. V shed 2 bases and J shed 6 bases, with 21 bases lying between them. This CDR3 reads CASSQDAGGAPRDTQYF. Here the CDR3 DNA reads TGCGCCAGCAGTCAAGACGCAGGTGGGGCCCCCCGCGATACGCAGTATTTT.

This chain joins TRBV29-1 and TRBJ1-5, with D unclear. The CDR3 is 13 amino acids. Deletions cut 6 bases from V and 5 bases from J, with 14 bases between. CDR1 is SQVTM, CDR2 ANQGSEA, per germline. The CDR3 DNA is TGCAGCGTAATATACGGACGAGATCAGCCCCAGCATTTT. Amino acid sequence: CSVIYGRDQPQHF. The entire variable domain, with the rest obtained from reference TRBV29-1 and TRBJ1-5, is as follows: SAVISQKPSRDICQRGTSLTIQCQVDSQVTMMFWYRQQPGQSLTLIATANQGSEATYESGFVIDKFPISRPNLTFSTLTVSNMSPEDSSIYLCSVIYGRDQPQHFGDGTRLSIL.

This clonotype was picked up a small number of times. The rearrangement joins TRBV25-1 to TRBJ1-2; D might be TRBD1 (6 bases). V gave up 5 bases and J gave up 1 base, with 8 bases separating them. The CDR3 contains 13 residues. Germline values: CDR1 MGHDK, CDR2 SYGVNS. The CDR3 DNA reads TGTGCCAGCAGTCGGACAGATAACTATGGCTACACCTTC. It codes for CASSRTDNYGYTF.

This chain links TRBV12-3 or TRBV12-4 with TRBJ2-2; D call uncertain. V was cut by 5 bases and J by 6 bases, with 4 bases left in between. The CDR3 extends over 11 amino acids. The CDR3 nucleotides read TGTGCCAGCAGTCCCGCCGGGGAGCTGTTTTTT. Its translation is CASSPAGELFF.

The chain has TRBV12-3 or TRBV12-4 and TRBJ2-1; 9 positions match TRBD2. V lost 3 bases to trimming and J lost 0 bases; unmatched junction nucleotides: 0. The CDR3 is made up of 15 amino acids. Here the CDR3 reads CASSFSGSSYNEQFF. CDR3 sequence (DNA): TGTGCCAGCAGTTTTAGCGGGAGCTCCTACAATGAGCAGTTCTTC.